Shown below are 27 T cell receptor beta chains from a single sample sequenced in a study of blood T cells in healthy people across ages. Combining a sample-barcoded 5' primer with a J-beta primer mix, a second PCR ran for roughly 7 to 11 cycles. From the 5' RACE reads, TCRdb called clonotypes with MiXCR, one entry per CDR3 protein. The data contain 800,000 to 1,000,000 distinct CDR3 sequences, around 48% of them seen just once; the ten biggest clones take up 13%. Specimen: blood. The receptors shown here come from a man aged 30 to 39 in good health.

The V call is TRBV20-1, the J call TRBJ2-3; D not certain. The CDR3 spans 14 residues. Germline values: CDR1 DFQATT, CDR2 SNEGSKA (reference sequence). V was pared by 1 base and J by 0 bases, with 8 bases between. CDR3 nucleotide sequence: TGCAGTGCTAGAGGGGTAGCTAGCACAGATACGCAGTATTTT. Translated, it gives CSARGVASTDTQYF.

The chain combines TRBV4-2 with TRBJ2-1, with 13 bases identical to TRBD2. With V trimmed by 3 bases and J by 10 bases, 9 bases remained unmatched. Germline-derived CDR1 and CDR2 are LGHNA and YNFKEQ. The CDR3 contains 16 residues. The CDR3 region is CASSQAGTSGEMEQFF. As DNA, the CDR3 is TGTGCCAGCAGCCAGGCCGGGACTAGCGGGGAAATGGAGCAGTTCTTC.

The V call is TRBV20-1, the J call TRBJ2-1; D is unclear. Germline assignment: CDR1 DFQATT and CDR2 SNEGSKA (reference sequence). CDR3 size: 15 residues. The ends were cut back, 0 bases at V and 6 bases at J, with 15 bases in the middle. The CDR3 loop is CSARDQGRFPNEQFF. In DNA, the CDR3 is TGCAGTGCTAGAGATCAAGGGCGTTTCCCCAATGAGCAGTTCTTC.

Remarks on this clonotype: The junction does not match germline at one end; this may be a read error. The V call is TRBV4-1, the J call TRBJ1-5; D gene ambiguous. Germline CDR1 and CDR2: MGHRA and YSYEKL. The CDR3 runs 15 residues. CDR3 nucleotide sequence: TGCGCCAGCAGCCAAGTCTTAAGGGCTACGGAACCCCGGCATTTT. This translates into CASSQVLRATEPRHF.

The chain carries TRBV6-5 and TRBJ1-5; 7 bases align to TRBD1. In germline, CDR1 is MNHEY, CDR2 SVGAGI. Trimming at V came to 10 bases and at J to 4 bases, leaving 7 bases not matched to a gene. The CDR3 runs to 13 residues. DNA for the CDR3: TGTGCCACTAGGACAGGCATAAATCAGCCCCAGCATTTT. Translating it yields CATRTGINQPQHF.

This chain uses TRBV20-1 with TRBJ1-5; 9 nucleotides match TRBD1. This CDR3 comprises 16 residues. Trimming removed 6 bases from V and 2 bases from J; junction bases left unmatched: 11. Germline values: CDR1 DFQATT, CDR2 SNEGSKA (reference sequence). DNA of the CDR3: TGCAGTGCCACAGGGGGCAGGCGGGGCGGCAATCAGCCCCAGCATTTT. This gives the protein CSATGGRRGGNQPQHF.

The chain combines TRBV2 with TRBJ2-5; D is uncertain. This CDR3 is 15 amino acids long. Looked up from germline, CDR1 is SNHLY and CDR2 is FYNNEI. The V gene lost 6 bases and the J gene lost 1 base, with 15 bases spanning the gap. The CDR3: CASSPDGGVQETQYF. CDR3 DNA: TGTGCCAGCAGCCCGGACGGTGGGGTCCAAGAGACCCAGTACTTC.

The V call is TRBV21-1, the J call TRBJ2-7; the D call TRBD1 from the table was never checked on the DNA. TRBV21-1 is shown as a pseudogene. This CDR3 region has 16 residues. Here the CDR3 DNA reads TGTGCCAGCAGCAAAATGACCCCATCCAAGGGGACGAGCAGTACTTTC. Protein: CASSKMTPSKGTSSTF.

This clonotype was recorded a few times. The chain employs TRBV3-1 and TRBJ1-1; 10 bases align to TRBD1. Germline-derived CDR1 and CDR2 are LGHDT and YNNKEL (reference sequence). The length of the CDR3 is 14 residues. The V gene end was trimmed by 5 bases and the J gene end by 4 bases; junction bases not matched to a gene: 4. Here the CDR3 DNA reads TGTGCCAGCAGCTCGGGACAGGGGAGCACTGAAGCTTTCTTT. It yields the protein CASSSGQGSTEAFF.

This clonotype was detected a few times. The CDR3 spells CASSFRNQKANEQYF. Written as DNA, the CDR3 is TGTGCCAGCAGCTTCCGGAACCAAAAAGCCAACGAGCAGTACTTC. This sequence joins TRBV5-6 and TRBJ2-5; D call uncertain. The J call may be in error: the DNA end matches TRBJ2-7 better. The CDR3 is made up of 15 amino acids. Germline assignment: CDR1 SGHDT and CDR2 YYEEEE.

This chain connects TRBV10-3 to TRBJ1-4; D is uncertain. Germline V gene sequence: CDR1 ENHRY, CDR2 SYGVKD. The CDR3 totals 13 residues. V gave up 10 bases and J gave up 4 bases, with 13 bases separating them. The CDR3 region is CATTVNSNEKLFF. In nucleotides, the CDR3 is TGTGCCACCACGGTCAATAGTAATGAAAAACTGTTTTTT.

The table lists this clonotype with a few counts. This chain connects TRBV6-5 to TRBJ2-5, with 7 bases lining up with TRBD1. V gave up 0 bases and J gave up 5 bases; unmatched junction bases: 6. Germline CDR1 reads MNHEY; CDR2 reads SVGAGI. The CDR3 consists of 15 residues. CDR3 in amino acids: CASSYSTGWFETQYF. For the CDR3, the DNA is TGTGCCAGCAGTTACTCGACAGGGTGGTTCGAGACCCAGTACTTC.

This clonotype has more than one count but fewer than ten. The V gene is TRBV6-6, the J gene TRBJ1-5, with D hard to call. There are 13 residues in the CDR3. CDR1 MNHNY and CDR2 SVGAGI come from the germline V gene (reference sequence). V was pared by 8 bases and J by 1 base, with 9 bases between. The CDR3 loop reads CASLERSNQPQHF. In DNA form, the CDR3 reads TGTGCCAGCTTGGAGCGGAGCAATCAGCCCCAGCATTTT.

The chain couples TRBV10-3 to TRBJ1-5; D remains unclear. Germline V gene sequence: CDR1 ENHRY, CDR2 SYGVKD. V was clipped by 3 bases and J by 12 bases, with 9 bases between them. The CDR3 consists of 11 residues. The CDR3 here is CAISETGIQHF. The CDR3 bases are TGTGCCATCAGTGAAACGGGGATCCAGCATTTT.

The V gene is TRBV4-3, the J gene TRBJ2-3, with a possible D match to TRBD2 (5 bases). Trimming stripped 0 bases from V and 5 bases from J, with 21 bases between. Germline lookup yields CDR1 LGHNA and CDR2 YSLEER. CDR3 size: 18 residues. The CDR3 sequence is CASSQDYAHTGVGDTQYF. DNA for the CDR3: TGCGCCAGCAGCCAAGATTACGCCCATACCGGGGTAGGAGATACGCAGTATTTT.

Here the CDR3 reads CASSQTSVLNTEAFF. CDR3 nucleotide sequence: TGCGCCAGCAGCCAAACCTCGGTCCTGAACACTGAAGCTTTCTTT. This sequence joins TRBV4-3 and TRBJ1-1; no reliable D call. CDR3 length equals 15 residues. Trimming took 2 bases from V and 0 from J, leaving 10 bases between them. CDR1 LGHNA and CDR2 YSLEER come from the germline V gene.

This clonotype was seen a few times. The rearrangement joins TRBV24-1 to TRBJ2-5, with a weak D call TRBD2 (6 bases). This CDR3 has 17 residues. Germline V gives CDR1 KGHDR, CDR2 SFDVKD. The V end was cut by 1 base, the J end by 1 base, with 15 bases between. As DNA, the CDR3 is TGTGCCACCAGTGATTTTGGCCCTAGCGACCTCCAAGAGACCCAGTACTTC. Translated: CATSDFGPSDLQETQYF.

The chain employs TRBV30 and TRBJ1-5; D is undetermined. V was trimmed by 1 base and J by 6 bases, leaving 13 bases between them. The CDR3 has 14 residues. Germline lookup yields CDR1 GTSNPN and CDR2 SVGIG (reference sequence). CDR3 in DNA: TGTGCCTGGAGTGACACCGGGCCCAGTCAGCCCCAGCATTTT. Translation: CAWSDTGPSQPQHF.

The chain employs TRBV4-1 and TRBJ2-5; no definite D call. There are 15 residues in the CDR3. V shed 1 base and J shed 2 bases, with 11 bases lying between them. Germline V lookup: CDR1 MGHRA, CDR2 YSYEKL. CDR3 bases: TGCGCCAGCAGCCAAGTTGAGACTGTACAAGAGACCCAGTACTTC. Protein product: CASSQVETVQETQYF.

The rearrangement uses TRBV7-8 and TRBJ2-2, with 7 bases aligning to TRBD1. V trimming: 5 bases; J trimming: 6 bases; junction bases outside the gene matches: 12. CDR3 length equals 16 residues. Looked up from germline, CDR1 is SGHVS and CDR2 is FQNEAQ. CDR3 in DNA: TGTGCCAGCAGCCCTCTGGAAGAAACAGGGGCCGGGGAGCTGTTTTTT. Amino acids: CASSPLEETGAGELFF.

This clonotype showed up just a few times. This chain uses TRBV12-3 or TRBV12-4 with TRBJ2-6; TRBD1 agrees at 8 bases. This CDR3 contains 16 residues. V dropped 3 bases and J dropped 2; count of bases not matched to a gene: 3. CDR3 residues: CASSFADRAGANVLTF. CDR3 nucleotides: TGTGCCAGCAGTTTTGCGGACAGGGCTGGGGCCAACGTCCTGACTTTC.

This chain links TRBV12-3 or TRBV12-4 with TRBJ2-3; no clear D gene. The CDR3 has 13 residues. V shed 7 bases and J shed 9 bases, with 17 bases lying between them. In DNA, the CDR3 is TGTGCCAGCACCCAAGGCCGAAAGGACACGCAGTATTTT. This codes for CASTQGRKDTQYF.

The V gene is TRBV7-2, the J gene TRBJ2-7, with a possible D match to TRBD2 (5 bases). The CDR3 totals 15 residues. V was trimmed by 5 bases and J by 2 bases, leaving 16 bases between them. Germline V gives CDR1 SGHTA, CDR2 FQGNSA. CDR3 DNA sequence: TGTGCCAGCAGCGAGAGAGGGCAAAATACCTACGAGCAGTACTTC. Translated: CASSERGQNTYEQYF. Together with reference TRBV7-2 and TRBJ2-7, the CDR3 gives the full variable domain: GAGVSQSPSNKVTEKGKDVELRCDPISGHTALYWYRQSLGQGLEFLIYFQGNSAPDKSGLPSDRFSAERTGGSVSTLTIQRTQQEDSAVYLCASSERGQNTYEQYFGPGTRLTVT.

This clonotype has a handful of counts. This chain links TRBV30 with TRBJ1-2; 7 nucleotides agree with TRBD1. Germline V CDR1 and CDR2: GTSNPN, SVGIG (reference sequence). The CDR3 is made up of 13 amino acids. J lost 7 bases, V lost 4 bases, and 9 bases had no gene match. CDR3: CAWIGTGDSGYTF. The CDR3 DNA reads TGTGCCTGGATTGGCACAGGGGACAGTGGCTACACCTTC.

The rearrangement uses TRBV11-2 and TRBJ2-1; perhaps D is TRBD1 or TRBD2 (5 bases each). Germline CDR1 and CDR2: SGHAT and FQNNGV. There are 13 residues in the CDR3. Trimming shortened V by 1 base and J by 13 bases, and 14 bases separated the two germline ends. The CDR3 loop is CASSLAGTETQFF. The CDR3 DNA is TGTGCCAGCAGCTTAGCGGGGACCGAGACCCAGTTCTTC.

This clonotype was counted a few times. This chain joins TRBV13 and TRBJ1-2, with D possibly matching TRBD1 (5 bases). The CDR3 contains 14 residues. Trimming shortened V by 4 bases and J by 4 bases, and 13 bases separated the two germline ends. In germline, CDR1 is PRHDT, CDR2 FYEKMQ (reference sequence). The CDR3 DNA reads TGTGCCAGCAGCTGGACCGGGACCTCCTATGGCTACACCTTC. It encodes CASSWTGTSYGYTF. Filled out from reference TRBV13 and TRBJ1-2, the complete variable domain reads AAGVIQSPRHLIKEKRETATLKCYPIPRHDTVYWYQQGPGQDPQFLISFYEKMQSDKGSIPDRFSAQQFSDYHSELNMSSLELGDSALYFCASSWTGTSYGYTFGSGTRLTVV.

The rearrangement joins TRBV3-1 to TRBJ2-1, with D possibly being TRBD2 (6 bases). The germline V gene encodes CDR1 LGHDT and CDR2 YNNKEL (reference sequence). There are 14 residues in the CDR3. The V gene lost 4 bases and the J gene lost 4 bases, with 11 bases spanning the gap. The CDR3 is CASSPPRGYNEQFF. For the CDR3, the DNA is TGTGCCAGCAGCCCACCCCGGGGGTACAATGAGCAGTTCTTC.